Included here is one T cell receptor beta chain sequence, with context. Seattle patients were enrolled while actively infected and followed longitudinally. The source of the sample is a study of blood T cell repertoires in COVID-19. Across the study: Sites in the United States, Italy and Spain provided acute and convalescent COVID-19 samples. In each case, the material was cDNA or gDNA derived from T cells, B-cell-depleted T cells, or PBMCs.

Germline V gene data show CDR1 as SGHNT and CDR2 as YYREEE (reference sequence). The CDR3 is 15 amino acids. Deletions cut 4 bases from V and 3 bases from J, with 14 bases between. The method was immunoSEQ multiplex PCR; TCRdb's version includes in-frame clones alone and lacks a portion of them. This table holds 250,000 to 350,000 clones, 80% to 90% found once. The TCR sequence derives from a woman in her forties or fifties with COVID-19, enrolled during active disease. Sequencing was performed on peripheral blood. V usage is TRBV5-4 and J usage is TRBJ2-1; possibly TRBD2 for D (5 bases). The CDR3 loop is CASSTGFPNYNEQFF. CDR3 DNA: TGTGCCAGCAGCACGGGATTTCCTAACTACAATGAGCAGTTCTTC.